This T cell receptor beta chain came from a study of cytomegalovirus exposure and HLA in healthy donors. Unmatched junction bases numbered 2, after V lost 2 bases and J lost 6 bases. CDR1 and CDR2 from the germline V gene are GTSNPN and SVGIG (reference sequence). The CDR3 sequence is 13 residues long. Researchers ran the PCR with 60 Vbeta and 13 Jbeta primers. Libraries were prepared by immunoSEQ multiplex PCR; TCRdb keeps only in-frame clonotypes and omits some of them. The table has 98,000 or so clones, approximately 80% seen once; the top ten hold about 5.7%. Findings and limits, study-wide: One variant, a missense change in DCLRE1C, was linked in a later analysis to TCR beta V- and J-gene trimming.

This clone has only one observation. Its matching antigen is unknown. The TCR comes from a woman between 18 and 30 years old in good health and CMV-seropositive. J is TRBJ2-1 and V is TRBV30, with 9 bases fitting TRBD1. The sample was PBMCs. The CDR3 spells CAWSSTGGNEQFF. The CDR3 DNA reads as TGTGCCTGGAGTTCGACAGGGGGCAATGAGCAGTTCTTC.